The entry below gives a single T cell receptor (beta chain) sequence along with its context. Its specificity is unknown. Time point: newly diagnosed GD, antithyroid drugs for less than 3 months. Generation of the TCR library employed RNA extracted from PBMCs. This CDR3 region has 15 residues. CDR1 MDHEN and CDR2 SYDVKM come from the germline V gene. V shed 4 bases and J 5 bases; nucleotides not matched to a gene: 7. These data belong to a study of regulatory T cells in long-lasting Graves disease. Combining iRepertoire HTBI primers with Arm-PCR of CDR3 regions, the authors built TCR beta libraries. TCRdb re-derived calls from the multiplex PCR reads in MiXCR, one entry per CDR3 protein. The sample includes about 620,000 distinct CDR3 sequences, roughly 15% of them seen just once. The study, taken as a whole, reports: Segments TRBV28, TRBJ1-2 and TRBJ2-5 showed preferential usage in persistent disease. Rather than thyroid tissue, only peripheral blood underwent study.

The same sample was also used in a study of T cells in Graves' hyperthyroidism and ophthalmopathy. That work adds: The diagnostic basis comprised clinical symptoms, serum thyroxine and TRAb, thyroid ultrasound and orbital computed tomography. The HTBI primer set drove a first-round RT-PCR of the TCR CDR3.

This TCR was recovered from a woman aged 25 to 39 with Graves disease. V gene TRBV28 combines with J gene TRBJ1-4, with 7 positions matching TRBD1. The source was peripheral blood mononuclear cells (PBMCs), collected at new diagnosis, from a patient treated with antithyroid drugs. The CDR3 protein is CASSSPGQLNEKLFF. CDR3 bases: TGTGCCAGCAGTTCTCCGGGACAGTTGAATGAAAAACTGTTTTTT.